This T cell receptor beta chain was identified in a study of blood T cell repertoires in COVID-19. For the study at large: Both acute and convalescent COVID-19 samples were obtained from the United States, Italy and Spain. The analysed material was cDNA or gDNA that came from T cells, B-cell-depleted T cells, or PBMCs.

Under the authors' procedure: Scientists estimated how many nucleated cells there were by amplifying reference gene primers. Measured with immunoSEQ multiplex PCR; TCRdb has only the in-frame clones, and not every one. The V and J calls and clone size were taken over from that table, and D and trimming were inferred from the DNA. The sample carries around 100,000 clones, 85% to 90% recorded once. This CDR3 is 17 amino acids long. After removal of 1 base from V and 0 bases from J, the junction contained 3 bases not matched to a gene. Germline V gene lookup returns CDR1 SGHNT and CDR2 YENEEA. This receptor was identified in a human donor in a cohort sampled during active COVID-19. This rearrangement joins TRBV11-3 to TRBJ2-3; 11 bases fit TRBD2. Material: peripheral blood. In DNA, the CDR3 is TGTGCCAGCAGCTTAGGGACTAGCGGGCCTAGCACAGATACGCAGTATTTT. Its protein is CASSLGTSGPSTDTQYF.